This TCR beta chain derives from a study of blood T cell repertoires in COVID-19. Looking at the study overall: The origin of the acute and convalescent COVID-19 samples was the United States, Italy and Spain. T cells, B-cell-depleted T cells, or PBMCs supplied cDNA or gDNA.

In the original processing: The authors estimated nucleated cell counts from reference gene primer amplification. This table comes from immunoSEQ multiplex PCR, and its TCRdb copy is limited to in-frame clones, with some not included. V and J calls and clone size are given by that table; D and trimming were obtained from the DNA. The sample has 200,000 to 250,000 clones; 84% are singletons. This clone was seen only a few times. V was pared by 1 base and J by 8 bases, with 12 bases between. The CDR3 has 14 residues. CDR1 and CDR2 (germline): LGHNA, YNFKEQ. The rearrangement joins TRBV4-2 to TRBJ1-5, with D unclear. The sequenced sample was peripheral blood. This clonotype was sampled from a woman older than 75 with active or convalescent COVID-19. The CDR3 region has the DNA TGTGCCAGCAGCCAAGTAACCGTGGGAGAGCCCCAGCATTTT. Translated, it gives CASSQVTVGEPQHF.